This T cell receptor beta chain was captured in a study of blood T cell repertoires in COVID-19 (dated by TCRdb to 2020 to 2022). Notes on the research overall: Samples covering the acute and convalescent phases of COVID-19 were provided by collaborators in the United States, Italy and Spain. HLA class I and class II types, where available, came from metadata supplied by the sample provider rather than from assay-based typing. Nearly every sample came with metadata listing a de-identified subject ID, COVID-19 status, age in years and sex. A freely available public database, intended as a resource for researchers studying the immune response to SARS-CoV-2, is where the repertoires were released. The dataset comprised deeply sampled blood TCRbeta repertoires from subjects exposed to, actively infected with, or recovered from COVID-19. Samples came from the ongoing ImmuneRACE study (first 160 participants) plus 1,254 subjects from 6 global collaborators. The material from the prospective study consisted of cDNA or gDNA derived from T cells, B-cell-depleted T cells, or PBMCs.

The trim is 1 base for V and 5 bases for J, with a gap of 7 bases between the germline ends. CDR1 and CDR2 were assigned from the germline V gene as SGHDT and YYEEEE. The CDR3, cysteine through phenylalanine, is 13 amino acids long. The kept DNA is CDR3 alone, 39 bases in frame from the first base. Of note for this clone: Its antigen has not been determined. The record has no base qualities; no much larger clone is one base away.

Each collaborating institution followed its own protocols to collect whole blood in K2EDTA tubes. Collaborator samples were shipped for TCRbeta analysis as frozen whole blood, isolated PBMCs, or DNA extracted from either sample type. General study outcomes and caveats: How much clinical and demographic metadata was included differed by source and by participant, and the metadata was provided uncurated.

The immunoSEQ Assay, a bias-controlled multiplex PCR, was used to amplify TCRbeta CDR3 regions from genomic DNA. Processing in the source paper ran as follows. The number of nucleated cells in each sample was estimated by amplification of reference gene primers within the assay. To quantify the absolute abundance of each unique TCRbeta CDR3 rearrangement, sequence reads were collapsed and filtered. Productive Simpson clonality was computed per sample as the square root of Simpson's diversity index over productive rearrangements. TCRdb limited this immuneACCESS table to in-frame rearrangements with V and J called. A share of clones is missing; checked studies link under half to unresolved V genes, and the rest is unexplained. Clonal size and the V and J genes are those of that table, whereas D and trimming came from the DNA. The sample table records over 25,000 clones; over 75% of these occur just once. Of the sample, roughly 71% is held by the ten largest clones.

The V and J segments used are TRBV5-6 and TRBJ2-1, with an unclear D gene assignment. The sequence derives from a man in his 70s with acute or convalescent COVID-19. The sequencing sample was made of peripheral blood. The DNA reads as follows: TGTGCCAGCAGCTTGTATACAGACAATGAGCAGTTCTTC. Its protein product is CASSLYTDNEQFF.